The present entry profiles one TCR beta chain with its context. This entry belongs to a study of blood T cell repertoires in COVID-19. Whole-study context: The United States, Italy and Spain supplied acute and convalescent COVID-19 samples.

The V gene's germline CDR1 is MNHNY and CDR2 SVGAGI (reference sequence). V lost 5 bases, J lost 8 bases, and 12 bases stayed unmatched. This CDR3 comprises 17 residues. The repertoire was sequenced with immunoSEQ multiplex PCR; TCRdb's copy has only in-frame clones and lacks some. Of about 250,000 clones detected, 83% appear once; the ten largest clones hold less than 4%. Sample: PBMCs or T cells enriched from blood (not recorded which). This chain joins TRBV6-6 and TRBJ2-1; 13 bases fit TRBD2. This receptor was obtained from a woman in her thirties or forties who had been exposed to COVID-19. In DNA, the CDR3 is TGTGCCAGCAGTGGATCTTCCGGGACTAGCGGGGCCCATGAGCAGTTCTTC. This encodes CASSGSSGTSGAHEQFF.